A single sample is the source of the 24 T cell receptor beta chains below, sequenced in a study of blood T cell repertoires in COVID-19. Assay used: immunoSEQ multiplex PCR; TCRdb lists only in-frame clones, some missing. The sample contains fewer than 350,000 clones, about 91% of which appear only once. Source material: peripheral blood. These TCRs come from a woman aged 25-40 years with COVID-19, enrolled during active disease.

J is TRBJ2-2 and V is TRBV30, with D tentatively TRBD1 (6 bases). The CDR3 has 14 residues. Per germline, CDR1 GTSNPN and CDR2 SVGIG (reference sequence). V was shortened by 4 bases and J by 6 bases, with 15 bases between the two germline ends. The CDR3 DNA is TGTGCCTGGATTGGTCAGGGGTTAGCCGGGGAGCTGTTTTTT. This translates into CAWIGQGLAGELFF.

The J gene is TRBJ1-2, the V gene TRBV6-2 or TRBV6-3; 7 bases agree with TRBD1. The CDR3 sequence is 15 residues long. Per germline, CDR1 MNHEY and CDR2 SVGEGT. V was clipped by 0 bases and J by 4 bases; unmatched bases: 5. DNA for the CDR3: TGTGCCAGCAGTTACTCCGGAGGGGGCGCCTATGGCTACACCTTC. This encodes CASSYSGGGAYGYTF.

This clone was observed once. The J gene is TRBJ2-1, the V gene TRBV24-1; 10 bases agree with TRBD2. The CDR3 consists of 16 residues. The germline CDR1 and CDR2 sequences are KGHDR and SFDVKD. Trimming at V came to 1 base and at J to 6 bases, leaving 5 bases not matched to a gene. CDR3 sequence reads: CATSDLAGGPVNEQFF. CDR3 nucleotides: TGTGCCACCAGTGATTTAGCGGGGGGGCCAGTCAATGAGCAGTTCTTC.

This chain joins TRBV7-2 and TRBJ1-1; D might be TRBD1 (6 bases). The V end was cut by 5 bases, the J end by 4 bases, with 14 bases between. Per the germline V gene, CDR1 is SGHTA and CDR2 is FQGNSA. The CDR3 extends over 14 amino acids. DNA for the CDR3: TGTGCCAGCAGCCGGAGGACAGTCAGCACTGAAGCTTTCTTT. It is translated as CASSRRTVSTEAFF.

CDR3 in DNA: TGCGCCAGCAGTGAGGTTCAAGTCAGCTATGGCTACACCTTC. Its translation is CASSEVQVSYGYTF. V is TRBV10-2 and J is TRBJ1-2; D uncertain. The CDR3 runs to 14 residues. Trimming removed 2 bases from V and 4 bases from J, with 11 bases in between. In germline, CDR1 is WSHSY, CDR2 SAAADI.

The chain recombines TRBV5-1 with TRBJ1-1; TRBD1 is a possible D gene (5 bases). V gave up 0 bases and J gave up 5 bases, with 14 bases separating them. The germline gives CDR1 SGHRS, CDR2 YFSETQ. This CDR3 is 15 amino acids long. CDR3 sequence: CASSLDGGMFTEAFF. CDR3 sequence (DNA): TGCGCCAGCAGCTTGGATGGGGGGATGTTTACTGAAGCTTTCTTT.

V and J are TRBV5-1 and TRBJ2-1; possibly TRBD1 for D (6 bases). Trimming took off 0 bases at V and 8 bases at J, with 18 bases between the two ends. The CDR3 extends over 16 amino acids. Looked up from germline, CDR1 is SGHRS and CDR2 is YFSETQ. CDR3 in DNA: TGCGCCAGCAGCTTGGCCGTAGGGACACAGGTATATGAGCAGTTCTTC. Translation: CASSLAVGTQVYEQFF.

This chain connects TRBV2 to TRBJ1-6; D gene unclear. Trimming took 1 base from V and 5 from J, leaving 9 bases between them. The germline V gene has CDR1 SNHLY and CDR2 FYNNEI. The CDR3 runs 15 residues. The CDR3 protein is CASSEEGGDNSPLHF. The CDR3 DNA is TGTGCCAGCAGTGAAGAAGGCGGAGATAATTCACCCCTCCACTTT.

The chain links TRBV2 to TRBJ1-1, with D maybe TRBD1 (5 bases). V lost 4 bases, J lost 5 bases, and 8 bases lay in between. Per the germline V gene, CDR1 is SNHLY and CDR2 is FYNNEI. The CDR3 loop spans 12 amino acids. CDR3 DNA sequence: TGTGCCAGCAGTGTAGACAGAACTGAAGCTTTCTTT. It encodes CASSVDRTEAFF.

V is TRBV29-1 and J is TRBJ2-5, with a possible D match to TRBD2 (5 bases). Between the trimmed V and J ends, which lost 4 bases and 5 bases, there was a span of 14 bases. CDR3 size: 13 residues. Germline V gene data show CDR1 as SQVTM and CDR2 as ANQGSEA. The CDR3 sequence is CSVAAPWEETQYF. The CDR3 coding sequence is TGCAGCGTTGCGGCCCCCTGGGAGGAGACCCAGTACTTC.

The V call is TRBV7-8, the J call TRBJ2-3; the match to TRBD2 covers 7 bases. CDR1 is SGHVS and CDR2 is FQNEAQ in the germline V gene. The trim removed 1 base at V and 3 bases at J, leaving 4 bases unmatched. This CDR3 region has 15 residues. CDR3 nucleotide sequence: TGTGCCAGCAGCTTAGTCGGGGGGTCGACAGATACGCAGTATTTT. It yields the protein CASSLVGGSTDTQYF.

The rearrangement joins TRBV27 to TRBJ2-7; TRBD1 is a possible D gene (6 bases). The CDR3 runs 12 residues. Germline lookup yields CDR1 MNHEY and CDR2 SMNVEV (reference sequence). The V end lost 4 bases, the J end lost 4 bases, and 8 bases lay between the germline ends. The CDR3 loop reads CASSSTGYEQYF. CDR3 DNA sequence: TGTGCCAGCAGTTCCACAGGGTACGAGCAGTACTTC.

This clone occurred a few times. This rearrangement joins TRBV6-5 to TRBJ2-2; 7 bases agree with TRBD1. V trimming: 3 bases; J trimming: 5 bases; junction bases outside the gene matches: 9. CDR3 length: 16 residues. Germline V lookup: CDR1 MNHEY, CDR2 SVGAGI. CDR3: CASSYTRGGSTGELFF. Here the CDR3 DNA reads TGTGCCAGCAGTTATACGAGAGGGGGCAGTACCGGGGAGCTGTTTTTT.

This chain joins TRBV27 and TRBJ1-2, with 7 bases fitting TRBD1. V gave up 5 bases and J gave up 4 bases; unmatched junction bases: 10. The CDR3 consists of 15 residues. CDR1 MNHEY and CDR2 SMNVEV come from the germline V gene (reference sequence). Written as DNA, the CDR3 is TGTGCCAGCAGTAGGGGACAGTTCTTGATCTATGGCTACACCTTC. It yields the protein CASSRGQFLIYGYTF.

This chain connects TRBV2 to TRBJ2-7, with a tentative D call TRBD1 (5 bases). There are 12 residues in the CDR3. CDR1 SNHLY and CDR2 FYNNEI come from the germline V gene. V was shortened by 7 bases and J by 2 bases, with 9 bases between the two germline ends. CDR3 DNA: TGTGCCAGCAAGGCAGGGCCCTACGAGCAGTACTTC. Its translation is CASKAGPYEQYF.

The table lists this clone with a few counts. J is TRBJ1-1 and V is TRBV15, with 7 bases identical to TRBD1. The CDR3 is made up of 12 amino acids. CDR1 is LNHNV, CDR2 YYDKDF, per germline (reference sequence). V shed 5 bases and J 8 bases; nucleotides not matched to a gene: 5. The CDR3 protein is CATSHQDREAFF. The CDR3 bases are TGTGCCACCAGCCATCAGGACAGGGAAGCTTTCTTT.

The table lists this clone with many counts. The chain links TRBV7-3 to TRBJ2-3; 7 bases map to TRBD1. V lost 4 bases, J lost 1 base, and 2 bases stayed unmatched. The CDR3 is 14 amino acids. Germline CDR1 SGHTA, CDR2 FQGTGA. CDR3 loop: CASSSGQGTDTQYF. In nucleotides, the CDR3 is TGTGCCAGCAGCTCAGGACAGGGCACAGATACGCAGTATTTT.

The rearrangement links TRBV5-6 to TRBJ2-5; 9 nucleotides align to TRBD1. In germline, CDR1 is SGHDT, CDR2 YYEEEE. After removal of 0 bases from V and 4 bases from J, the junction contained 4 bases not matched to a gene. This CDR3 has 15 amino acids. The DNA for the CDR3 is TGTGCCAGCAGCTTGGCAGGACAGGGGTTAGAGACCCAGTACTTC. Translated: CASSLAGQGLETQYF.

CDR3 sequence (DNA): TGTGCCAGCAGCCAGCTGGACAGTAACTATGGCTACACCTTC. Translation: CASSQLDSNYGYTF. This chain connects TRBV3-1 (or the pseudogene TRBV3-2) to TRBJ1-2; possibly TRBD1 for D (6 bases). V was cut by 3 bases and J by 1 base, with 9 bases left in between. This CDR3 spans 14 amino acids. Germline CDR1 LGHDT, CDR2 YNNKEL (reference sequence).

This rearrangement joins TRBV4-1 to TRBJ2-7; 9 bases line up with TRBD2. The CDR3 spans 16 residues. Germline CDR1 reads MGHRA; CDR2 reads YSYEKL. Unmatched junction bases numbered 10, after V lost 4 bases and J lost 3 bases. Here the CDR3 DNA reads TGCGCCAGCAGCCCCCCCCGGGTAGCGGGGGACTACGAGCAGTACTTC. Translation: CASSPPRVAGDYEQYF.

This CDR3 reads CASSSSPYGGVVYNEQFF. The CDR3 DNA is TGTGCCAGCAGCTCCTCACCTTACGGGGGTGTAGTCTACAATGAGCAGTTCTTC. The chain couples TRBV7-9 to TRBJ2-1; D possibly corresponds to TRBD2 (6 bases). The V gene lost 4 bases and the J gene lost 3 bases, with 22 bases spanning the gap. This CDR3 spans 18 amino acids. Germline loops: CDR1 SEHNR, CDR2 FQNEAQ (reference sequence).

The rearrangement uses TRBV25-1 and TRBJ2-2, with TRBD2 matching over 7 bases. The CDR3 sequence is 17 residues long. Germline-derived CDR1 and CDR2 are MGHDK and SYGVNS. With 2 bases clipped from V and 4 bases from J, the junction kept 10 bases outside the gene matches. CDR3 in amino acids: CASSEPPRGGVTGELFF. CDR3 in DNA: TGTGCCAGCAGTGAACCCCCCCGCGGGGGAGTCACCGGGGAGCTGTTTTTT. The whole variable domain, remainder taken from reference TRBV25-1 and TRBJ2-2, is EADIYQTPRYLVIGTGKKITLECSQTMGHDKMYWYQQDPGMELHLIHYSYGVNSTEKGDLSSESTVSRIRTEHFPLTLESARPSHTSQYLCASSEPPRGGVTGELFFGEGSRLTVL.

The CDR3 DNA is TGTGCCAGCAGCGTAGCACGGGGGGGAAGCCAAGAGACCCAGTACTTC. Amino acids: CASSVARGGSQETQYF. J is TRBJ2-5 and V is TRBV9; 8 bases fit TRBD2. After removal of 0 bases from V and 1 base from J, the junction contained 5 bases not matched to a gene. CDR3 length: 16 amino acids. Germline V gives CDR1 SGDLS, CDR2 YYNGEE.

The CDR3: CASSPGQGASPLHF. The CDR3 nucleotides are TGTGCCAGCTCACCCGGACAGGGTGCTTCACCCCTCCACTTT. The chain links TRBV18 to TRBJ1-6, with 8 bases matching TRBD1. Germline values: CDR1 KGHSH, CDR2 LQKENI. The CDR3 spans 14 residues. Trimming cost V 3 bases and J 9 bases; bases outside gene matches: 4.